Presented here are 18 T cell receptor beta chains from one specimen sequenced in a study of neurological immune-mediated disorders. Noted time point: technical triplicate 1. A single record per CDR3 protein comes from TCRdb applying MiXCR to the 5' RACE reads. Of around 37,000 distinct CDR3 sequences listed, over 8.5% are singletons. The sequenced sample consisted of PBMCs. The receptor source for this set is a man in his fifties or sixties with HTLV-1-associated myelopathy (HAM/TSP).

The rearrangement joins TRBV19 to TRBJ2-5; no firm D call. Germline lookup yields CDR1 LNHDA and CDR2 SQIVND (reference sequence). Trimming removed 10 bases from V and 2 bases from J, with 8 bases in between. This CDR3 region has 11 residues. CDR3 bases: TGTGCCACCTCGGAGCAAGAGACCCAGTACTTC. This translates into CATSEQETQYF.

This clonotype was detected ten times or more. The chain recombines TRBV12-3 or TRBV12-4 with TRBJ2-7; 10 bases match TRBD1. The ends lost 4 bases at V and 6 bases at J; junction bases unmatched: 9. CDR3 size: 15 residues. The CDR3 DNA is TGTGCCAGCAGTTACGGGCTGACAGGGGGCGTCGAGCAGTACTTC. This sequence encodes CASSYGLTGGVEQYF.

By sample fraction, this clonotype is medium-sized. The rearrangement links TRBV6-1 to TRBJ2-1, with a possible D match to TRBD2 (5 bases). CDR1 MNHNS and CDR2 SASEGT come from the germline V gene. The CDR3 runs 11 residues. The ends were cut back, 8 bases at V and 9 bases at J, with 11 bases in the middle. The CDR3 DNA reads TGTGCCAGCGGCGGTCGGGGTGAGCAGTTCTTC. This gives the protein CASGGRGEQFF.

This clonotype was observed many times. This chain joins TRBV28 and TRBJ1-5; no definite D call. The CDR3 is made up of 15 amino acids. Deletions cut 2 bases from V and 7 bases from J, with 15 bases between. CDR1 is MDHEN, CDR2 SYDVKM, per germline. The CDR3 sequence: CASSLREGGGQPQHF. For the CDR3, the DNA is TGTGCCAGCAGTTTACGAGAGGGAGGAGGACAGCCCCAGCATTTT.

This clonotype has a count of ten or more. The V call is TRBV11-2, the J call TRBJ2-3; D might be TRBD2 (6 bases). CDR1 is SGHAT, CDR2 FQNNGV, per germline. The V end lost 0 bases, the J end lost 5 bases, and 15 bases lay between the germline ends. This CDR3 has 16 residues. CDR3 in amino acids: CASSLDRRGTGDTQYF. Written as DNA, the CDR3 is TGTGCCAGCAGCTTAGATAGACGGGGGACGGGAGATACGCAGTATTTT.

This clonotype occurred many times. This rearrangement joins TRBV18 to TRBJ2-7; maybe TRBD2 (5 bases). This CDR3 spans 14 amino acids. V lost 3 bases to trimming and J lost 6 bases, with 15 bases between them. In germline, CDR1 is KGHSH, CDR2 LQKENI. The CDR3 coding sequence is TGTGCCAGCTCACCCCAACACTCGAGCGGCGAGCAGTACTTC. Translated: CASSPQHSSGEQYF.

This clonotype was observed at least ten times. The rearrangement uses TRBV24-1 and TRBJ2-2; 10 bases are a match to TRBD2. With V trimmed by 3 bases and J by 2 bases, 8 bases remained unmatched. The germline CDR1 and CDR2 sequences are KGHDR and SFDVKD. This CDR3 region has 18 residues. CDR3 nucleotide sequence: TGTGCCACCAGTGATCTACCATCTAGCGGGGGAAACACCGGGGAGCTGTTTTTT. Translating gives CATSDLPSSGGNTGELFF.

This clonotype was seen at least ten times. The chain employs TRBV5-1 and TRBJ1-2; tentatively, D is TRBD1 (5 bases). V lost 4 bases and J 6 bases, leaving 10 bases between the germline ends. Germline-derived CDR1 and CDR2 are SGHRS and YFSETQ. CDR3 size: 12 residues. The CDR3 DNA reads as TGCGCCAGCAGCCCTCAGGGAAATGGCTACACCTTC. Protein: CASSPQGNGYTF.

The CDR3 nucleotides read TGTGCCAGCAGCCAAGATCAGACAGGGACTAACTATGGCTACACCTTC. Translated: CASSQDQTGTNYGYTF. The rearrangement links TRBV4-2 to TRBJ1-2, with 7 bases that match TRBD1. CDR3 size: 16 residues. V shed 0 bases and J 0 bases; nucleotides not matched to a gene: 4. Germline CDR1 reads LGHNA; CDR2 reads YNFKEQ.

This clonotype was detected many times. The V and J genes are TRBV7-2 and TRBJ2-1; D is possibly TRBD1 or TRBD2 (5 bases each). The CDR3 spans 14 residues. Per the germline V gene, CDR1 is SGHTA and CDR2 is FQGNSA. The V and J ends lost 3 bases and 6 bases respectively, with 12 bases between them. In nucleotides, the CDR3 is TGTGCCAGCAGCTTTAGGGGAGTTTCCAATGAGCAGTTCTTC. It translates to CASSFRGVSNEQFF.

In its sample, this clonotype was seen many times. CDR3 in amino acids: CSASSGRGYEQYF. CDR3 nucleotide sequence: TGCAGTGCTAGCTCCGGGAGAGGGTACGAGCAGTACTTC. The V call is TRBV20-1, the J call TRBJ2-7; D might be TRBD2 (6 bases). V was trimmed by 3 bases and J by 4 bases, leaving 13 bases between them. The CDR3 runs to 13 residues. Germline CDR1 DFQATT, CDR2 SNEGSKA (reference sequence).

This clonotype was detected ten times or more. The V gene is TRBV2, the J gene TRBJ2-1; 11 positions agree with TRBD2. Germline CDR1 and CDR2: SNHLY and FYNNEI. The CDR3 spans 15 residues. V shed 6 bases, J shed 2 bases, and the junction held 3 bases outside the gene matches. The DNA of the CDR3 is TGTGCCAGCAGCCGACTAGCGGGGCCCTACAATGAGCAGTTCTTC. It translates to CASSRLAGPYNEQFF.

This clonotype was counted ten times or more. CDR3 sequence (DNA): TGTGCCTCCCTCGGGACTAGCGAGGACGAGCAGTACTTC. Protein product: CASLGTSEDEQYF. The chain employs TRBV2 and TRBJ2-7, with 10 nucleotides matching TRBD2. The CDR3 runs to 13 residues. The germline CDR1 and CDR2 sequences are SNHLY and FYNNEI. V lost 11 bases, J lost 5 bases, and 9 bases stayed unmatched.

In its sample, this clonotype was seen many times. The chain recombines TRBV6-5 with TRBJ2-7; 10 nucleotides match TRBD1. There are 13 residues in the CDR3. The ends lost 6 bases at V and 7 bases at J; junction bases unmatched: 6. The germline V gene encodes CDR1 MNHEY and CDR2 SVGAGI. The CDR3 region has the DNA TGTGCCAGCAGAGACAGGGGGCGAGGGGAGCAGTACTTC. Its protein product is CASRDRGRGEQYF.

The table lists this clonotype with many counts. This sequence joins TRBV20-1 and TRBJ2-5; 7 positions match TRBD1. Trimming removed 3 bases from V and 5 bases from J; junction bases left unmatched: 9. This CDR3 contains 14 residues. Germline V gene sequence: CDR1 DFQATT, CDR2 SNEGSKA (reference sequence). CDR3 region: CSARRRGSIETQYF. The DNA of the CDR3 is TGCAGTGCTAGGCGCAGGGGGTCGATTGAGACCCAGTACTTC.

This clonotype was found once. The CDR3 sequence is CASTRDGAWHGQYF. The CDR3 DNA reads TGTGCCAGCACCAGAGACGGTGCATGGCACGGGCAGTACTTC. The chain combines TRBV6-5 with TRBJ2-7; D is unresolved. The CDR3 has 14 residues. Looked up from germline, CDR1 is MNHEY and CDR2 is SVGAGI. V lost 7 bases and J lost 9, with 22 bases in between.

This clonotype has at least ten counts. The genes are TRBV12-3 or TRBV12-4 and TRBJ2-2; TRBD2 agrees at 8 bases. V lost 7 bases, J lost 3 bases, and 4 bases stayed unmatched. This CDR3 has 14 amino acids. Here the CDR3 DNA reads TGTGCCAGCATTCCGGGACTAGACACCGGGGAGCTGTTTTTT. It is translated as CASIPGLDTGELFF.

In this sample, this clonotype turned up many times. V is TRBV9 and J is TRBJ2-1; 14 bases fit TRBD2. The germline V gene encodes CDR1 SGDLS and CDR2 YYNGEE. V was clipped by 3 bases and J by 7 bases; unmatched bases: 6. The CDR3 sequence is 16 residues long. CDR3 protein: CASSAGLAGAKNEQFF. The CDR3 DNA is TGTGCCAGCAGCGCGGGACTAGCGGGAGCTAAGAATGAGCAGTTCTTC. The whole variable domain, remainder taken from reference TRBV9 and TRBJ2-1, is DSGVTQTPKHLITATGQRVTLRCSPRSGDLSVYWYQQSLDQGLQFLIQYYNGEERAKGNILERFSAQQFPDLHSELNLSSLELGDSALYFCASSAGLAGAKNEQFFGPGTRLTVL.